This T cell receptor beta chain was identified in a study of cytomegalovirus exposure and HLA in healthy donors. Overall study: An early release of data contained 70 million to 95 million unique TCRs, which came from HLA-typed donors.

Of note for this clone: Its matching antigen is unknown.

With 60 Vbeta and 13 Jbeta primers, the PCR was carried out. Profiling relied on immunoSEQ multiplex PCR, and the TCRdb table lists in-frame clones only, not all of them. This sample contains roughly 190,000 clones. Regarding the study as a whole: V- and J-gene trimming in TCR beta was tied to a missense DCLRE1C variant by an analysis performed later. Another analysis was done later, and it associated 16,951 TCR beta sequences with HLA alleles at 0.05 false discovery rate. Per a prior analysis, the majority of TCR beta V segments were productive roughly 87% or roughly 30% of the time.

Germline lookup yields CDR1 SGHKS and CDR2 YYEKEE (reference sequence). The CDR3 totals 15 residues. The J segment lost 0 bases and the V segment lost 5 bases, leaving 6 bases of the junction unmatched. The gene calls are TRBV5-5 and TRBJ1-1; 8 bases match TRBD1. This receptor was taken from a woman aged 18-35 years in good health and CMV-seropositive. The material sequenced was PBMCs. The DNA of the CDR3 is TGTGCCAGCAGGGTAGACAGGGGAATGAACACTGAAGCTTTCTTT. This gives the protein CASRVDRGMNTEAFF.